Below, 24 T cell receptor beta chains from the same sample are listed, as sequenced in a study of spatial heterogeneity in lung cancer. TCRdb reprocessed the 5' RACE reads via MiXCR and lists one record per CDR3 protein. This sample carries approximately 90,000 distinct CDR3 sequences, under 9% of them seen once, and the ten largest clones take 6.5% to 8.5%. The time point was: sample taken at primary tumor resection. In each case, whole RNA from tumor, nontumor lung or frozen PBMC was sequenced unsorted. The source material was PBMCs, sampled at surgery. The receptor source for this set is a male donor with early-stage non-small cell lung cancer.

The CDR3 here is CSARGTGGGDTQYF. The DNA for the CDR3 is TGCAGTGCTAGAGGAACAGGCGGAGGAGATACGCAGTATTTT. The chain combines TRBV20-1 with TRBJ2-3; D is tentatively TRBD1 or TRBD2 (5 bases each). The CDR3 runs 14 residues. Deletions cut 1 base from V and 5 bases from J, with 13 bases between. In germline, CDR1 is DFQATT, CDR2 SNEGSKA (reference sequence).

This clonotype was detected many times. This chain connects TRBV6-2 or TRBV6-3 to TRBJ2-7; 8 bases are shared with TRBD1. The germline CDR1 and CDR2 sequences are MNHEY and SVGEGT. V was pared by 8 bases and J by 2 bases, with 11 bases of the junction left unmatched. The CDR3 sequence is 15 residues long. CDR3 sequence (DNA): TGTGCCAGCCTGCCCGCCCCGGACAGGGCCTACGAGCAGTACTTC. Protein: CASLPAPDRAYEQYF.

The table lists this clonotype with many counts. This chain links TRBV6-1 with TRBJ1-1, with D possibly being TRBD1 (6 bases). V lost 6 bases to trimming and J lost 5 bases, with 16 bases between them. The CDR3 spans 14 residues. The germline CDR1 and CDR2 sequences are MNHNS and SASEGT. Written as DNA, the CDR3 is TGTGCCAGCAGAGAGGGGGTATTGGGGACTGAAGCTTTCTTT. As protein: CASREGVLGTEAFF.

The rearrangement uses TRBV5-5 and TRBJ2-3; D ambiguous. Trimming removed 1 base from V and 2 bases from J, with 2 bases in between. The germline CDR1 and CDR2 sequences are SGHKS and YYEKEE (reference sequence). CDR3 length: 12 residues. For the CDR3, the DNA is TGTGCCAGCAGCTTGTTCACAGATACGCAGTATTTT. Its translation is CASSLFTDTQYF. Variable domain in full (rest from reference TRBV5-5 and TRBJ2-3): DAGVTQSPTHLIKTRGQQVTLRCSPISGHKSVSWYQQVLGQGPQFIFQYYEKEERGRGNFPDRFSARQFPNYSSELNVNALLLGDSALYLCASSLFTDTQYFGPGTRLTVL.

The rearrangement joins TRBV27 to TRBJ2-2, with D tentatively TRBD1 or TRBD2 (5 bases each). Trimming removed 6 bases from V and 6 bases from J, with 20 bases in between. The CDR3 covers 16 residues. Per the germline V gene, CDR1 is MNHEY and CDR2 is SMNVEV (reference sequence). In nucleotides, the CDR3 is TGTGCCAGCAGCCCCCTCGGGCAGGTGGGGGCCGGGGAGCTGTTTTTT. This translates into CASSPLGQVGAGELFF.

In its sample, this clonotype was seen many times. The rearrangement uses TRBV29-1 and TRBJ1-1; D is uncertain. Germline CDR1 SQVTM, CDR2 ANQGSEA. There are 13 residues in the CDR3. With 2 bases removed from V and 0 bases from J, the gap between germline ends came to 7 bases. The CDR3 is CSVEKRLNTEAFF. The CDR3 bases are TGCAGCGTTGAAAAGCGGCTGAACACTGAAGCTTTCTTT.

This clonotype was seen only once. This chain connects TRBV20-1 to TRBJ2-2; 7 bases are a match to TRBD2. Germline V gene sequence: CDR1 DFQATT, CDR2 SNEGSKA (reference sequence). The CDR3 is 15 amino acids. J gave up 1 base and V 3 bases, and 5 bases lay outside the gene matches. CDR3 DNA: TGCAGTGCTAGGGCGGGAGTAAAGAACACCGGGGAGCTGTTTTTT. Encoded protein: CSARAGVKNTGELFF.

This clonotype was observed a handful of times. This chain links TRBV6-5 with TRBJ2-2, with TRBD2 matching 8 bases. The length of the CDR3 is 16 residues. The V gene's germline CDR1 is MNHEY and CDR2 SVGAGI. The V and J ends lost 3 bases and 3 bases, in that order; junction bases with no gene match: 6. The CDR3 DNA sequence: TGTGCCAGCAGTTATCCCGCGGGGGGCTACACCGGGGAGCTGTTTTTT. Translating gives CASSYPAGGYTGELFF.

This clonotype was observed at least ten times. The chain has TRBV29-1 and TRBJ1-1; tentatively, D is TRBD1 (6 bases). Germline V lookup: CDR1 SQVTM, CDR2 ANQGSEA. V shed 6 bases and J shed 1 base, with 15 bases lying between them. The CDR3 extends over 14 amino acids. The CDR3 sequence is CSVHREIGNTEAFF. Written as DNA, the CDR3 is TGCAGCGTACACAGGGAGATCGGGAACACTGAAGCTTTCTTT. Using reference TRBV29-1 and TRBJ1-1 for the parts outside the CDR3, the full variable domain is SAVISQKPSRDICQRGTSLTIQCQVDSQVTMMFWYRQQPGQSLTLIATANQGSEATYESGFVIDKFPISRPNLTFSTLTVSNMSPEDSSIYLCSVHREIGNTEAFFGQGTRLTVV.

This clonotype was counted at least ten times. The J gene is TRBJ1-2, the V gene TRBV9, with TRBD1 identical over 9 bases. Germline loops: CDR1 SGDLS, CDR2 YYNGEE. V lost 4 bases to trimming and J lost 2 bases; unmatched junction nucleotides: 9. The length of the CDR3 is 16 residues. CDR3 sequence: CASSRQGGSTNYGYTF. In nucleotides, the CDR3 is TGTGCCAGCAGCCGACAGGGGGGAAGCACCAACTATGGCTACACCTTC.

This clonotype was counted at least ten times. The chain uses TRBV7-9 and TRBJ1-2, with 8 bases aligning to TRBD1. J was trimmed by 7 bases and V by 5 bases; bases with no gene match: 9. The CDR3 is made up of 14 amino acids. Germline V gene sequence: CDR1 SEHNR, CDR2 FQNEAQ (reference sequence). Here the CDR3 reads CASSRTGRFGGYTF. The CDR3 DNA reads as TGTGCCAGCAGCCGGACAGGGAGATTTGGTGGCTACACCTTC.

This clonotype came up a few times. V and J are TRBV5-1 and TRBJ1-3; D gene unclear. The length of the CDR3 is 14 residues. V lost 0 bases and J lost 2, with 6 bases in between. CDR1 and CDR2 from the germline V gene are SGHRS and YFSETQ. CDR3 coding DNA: TGCGCCAGCAGCTTGGGGACGGCTGGAAACACCATATATTTT. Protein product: CASSLGTAGNTIYF.

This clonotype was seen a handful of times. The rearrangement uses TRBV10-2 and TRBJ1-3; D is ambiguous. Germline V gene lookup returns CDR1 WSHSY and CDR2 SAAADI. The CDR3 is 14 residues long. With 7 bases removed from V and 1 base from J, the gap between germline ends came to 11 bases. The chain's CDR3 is CASTEAGSGNTIYF. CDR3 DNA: TGCGCCAGCACGGAGGCGGGATCTGGAAACACCATATATTTT.

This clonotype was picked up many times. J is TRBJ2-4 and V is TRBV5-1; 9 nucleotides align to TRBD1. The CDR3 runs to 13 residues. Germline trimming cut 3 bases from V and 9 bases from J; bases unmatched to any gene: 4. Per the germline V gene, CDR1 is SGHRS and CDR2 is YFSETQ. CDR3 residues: CASSSDRGGIQYF. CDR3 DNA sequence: TGCGCCAGCAGCTCGGACAGGGGCGGCATTCAGTACTTC.

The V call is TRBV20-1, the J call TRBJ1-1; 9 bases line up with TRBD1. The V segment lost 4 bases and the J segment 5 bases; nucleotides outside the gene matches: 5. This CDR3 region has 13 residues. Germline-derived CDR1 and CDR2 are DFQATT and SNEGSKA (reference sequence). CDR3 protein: CSATWTGETEAFF. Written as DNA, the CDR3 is TGCAGTGCTACCTGGACAGGGGAGACTGAAGCTTTCTTT.

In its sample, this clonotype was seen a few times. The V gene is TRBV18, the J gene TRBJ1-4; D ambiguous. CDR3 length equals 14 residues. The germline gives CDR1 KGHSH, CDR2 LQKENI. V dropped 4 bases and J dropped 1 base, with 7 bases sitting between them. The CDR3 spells CASSRALTNEKLFF. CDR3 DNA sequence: TGTGCCAGCTCACGGGCCTTAACTAATGAAAAACTGTTTTTT.

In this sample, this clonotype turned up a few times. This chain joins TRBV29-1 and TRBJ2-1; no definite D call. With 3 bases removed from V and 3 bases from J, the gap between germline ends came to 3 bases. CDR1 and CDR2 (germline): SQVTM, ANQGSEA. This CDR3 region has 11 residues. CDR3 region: CSVDFYNEQFF. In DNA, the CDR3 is TGCAGCGTTGACTTCTACAATGAGCAGTTCTTC.

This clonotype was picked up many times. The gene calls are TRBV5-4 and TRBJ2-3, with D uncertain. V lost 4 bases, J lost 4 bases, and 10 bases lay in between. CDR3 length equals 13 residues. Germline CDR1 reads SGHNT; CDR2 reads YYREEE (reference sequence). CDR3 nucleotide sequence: TGTGCCAGCAGCCTATATAAGGCAGATACGCAGTATTTT. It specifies CASSLYKADTQYF.

The CDR3 region is CASSLVAGGRETQYF. The CDR3 region has the DNA TGTGCCAGCAGCCTTGTAGCGGGGGGGCGAGAGACCCAGTACTTC. The chain links TRBV7-3 to TRBJ2-5, with 11 bases matching TRBD2. In germline, CDR1 is SGHTA, CDR2 FQGTGA. The junction had 6 bases not matched to a gene; V was cut back by 5 bases and J by 4 bases. This CDR3 has 15 amino acids.

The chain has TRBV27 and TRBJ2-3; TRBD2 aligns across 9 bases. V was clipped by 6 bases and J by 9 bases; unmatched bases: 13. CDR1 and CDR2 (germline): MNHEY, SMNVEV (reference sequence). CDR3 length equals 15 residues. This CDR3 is CASSTYSGRGPTQYF. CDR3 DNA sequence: TGTGCCAGCAGCACCTATAGCGGGAGAGGTCCAACGCAGTATTTT.

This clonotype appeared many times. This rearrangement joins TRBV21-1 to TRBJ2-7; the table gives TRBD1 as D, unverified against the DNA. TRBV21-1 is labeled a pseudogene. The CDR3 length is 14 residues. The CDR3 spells CASSTGQGRRVQYF. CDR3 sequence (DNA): TGTGCCAGCAGCACCGGACAGGGGAGAAGGGTGCAGTACTTC.

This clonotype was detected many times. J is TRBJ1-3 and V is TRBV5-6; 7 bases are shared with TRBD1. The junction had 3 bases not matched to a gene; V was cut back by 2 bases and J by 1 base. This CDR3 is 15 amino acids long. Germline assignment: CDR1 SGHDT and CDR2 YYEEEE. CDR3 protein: CASSFSGGSGNTIYF. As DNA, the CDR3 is TGTGCCAGCAGCTTCTCAGGGGGTTCTGGAAACACCATATATTTT. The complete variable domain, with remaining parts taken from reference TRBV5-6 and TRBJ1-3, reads DAGVTQSPTHLIKTRGQQVTLRCSPKSGHDTVSWYQQALGQGPQFIFQYYEEEERQRGNFPDRFSGHQFPNYSSELNVNALLLGDSALYLCASSFSGGSGNTIYFGEGSWLTVV.

The CDR3 sequence: CSARDARGPGNTIYF. The CDR3 nucleotides read TGCAGTGCTAGAGATGCAAGGGGACCTGGAAACACCATATATTTT. The J gene is TRBJ1-3, the V gene TRBV20-1; D perhaps matches TRBD1 (5 bases). V lost 0 bases, J lost 2 bases, and 11 bases lay in between. The CDR3 totals 15 residues. CDR1 is DFQATT, CDR2 SNEGSKA, per germline (reference sequence).

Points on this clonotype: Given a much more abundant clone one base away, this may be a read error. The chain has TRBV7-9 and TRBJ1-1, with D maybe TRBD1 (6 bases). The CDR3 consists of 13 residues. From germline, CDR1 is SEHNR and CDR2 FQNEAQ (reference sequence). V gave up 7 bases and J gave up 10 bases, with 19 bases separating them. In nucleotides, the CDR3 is TGTGCCAGCATCTCCTATTCGGGACAAATAGCTTTCTTT. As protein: CASISYSGQIAFF.